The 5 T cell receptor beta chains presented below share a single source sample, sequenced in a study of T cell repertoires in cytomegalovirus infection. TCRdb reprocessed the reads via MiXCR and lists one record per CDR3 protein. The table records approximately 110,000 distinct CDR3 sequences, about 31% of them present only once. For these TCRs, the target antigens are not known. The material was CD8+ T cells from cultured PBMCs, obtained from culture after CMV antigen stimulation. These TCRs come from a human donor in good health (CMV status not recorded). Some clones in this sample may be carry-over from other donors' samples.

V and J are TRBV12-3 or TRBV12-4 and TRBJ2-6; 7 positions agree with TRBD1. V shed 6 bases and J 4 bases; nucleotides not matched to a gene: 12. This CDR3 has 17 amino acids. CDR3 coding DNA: TGTGCCAGCAGGGTAGACAGGGTCCGGTTAGGGGCCAACGTCCTGACTTTC. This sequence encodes CASRVDRVRLGANVLTF.

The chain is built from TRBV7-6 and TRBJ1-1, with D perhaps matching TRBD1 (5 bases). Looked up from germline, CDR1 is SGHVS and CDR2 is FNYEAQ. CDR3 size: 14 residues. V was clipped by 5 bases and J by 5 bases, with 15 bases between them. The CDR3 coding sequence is TGTGCCAGCAGCCCGGGGACGTCGAAGACTGAAGCTTTCTTT. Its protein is CASSPGTSKTEAFF. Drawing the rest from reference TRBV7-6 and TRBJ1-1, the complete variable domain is GAGVSQSPRYKVTKRGQDVALRCDPISGHVSLYWYRQALGQGPEFLTYFNYEAQQDKSGLPNDRFSAERPEGSISTLTIQRTEQRDSAMYRCASSPGTSKTEAFFGQGTRLTVV.

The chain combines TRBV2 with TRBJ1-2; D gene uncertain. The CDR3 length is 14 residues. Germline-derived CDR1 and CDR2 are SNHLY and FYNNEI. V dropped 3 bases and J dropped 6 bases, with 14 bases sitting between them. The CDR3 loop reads CASSDHPQRDGYTF. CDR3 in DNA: TGTGCCAGCAGTGATCACCCCCAGCGGGATGGCTACACCTTC.

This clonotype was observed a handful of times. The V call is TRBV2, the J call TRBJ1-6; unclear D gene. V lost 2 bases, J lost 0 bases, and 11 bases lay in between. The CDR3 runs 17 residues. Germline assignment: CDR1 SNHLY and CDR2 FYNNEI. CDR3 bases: TGTGCCAGCAGTGAAAGGGCCCCGAGCTCCTATAATTCACCCCTCCACTTT. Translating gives CASSERAPSSYNSPLHF.

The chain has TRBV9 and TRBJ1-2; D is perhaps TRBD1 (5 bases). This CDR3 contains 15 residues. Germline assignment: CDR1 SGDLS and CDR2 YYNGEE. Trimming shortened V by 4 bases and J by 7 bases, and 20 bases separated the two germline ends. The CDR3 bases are TGTGCCAGCAGCTCTATACCGGGGGGAATGGGTGGCTACACCTTC. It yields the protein CASSSIPGGMGGYTF.